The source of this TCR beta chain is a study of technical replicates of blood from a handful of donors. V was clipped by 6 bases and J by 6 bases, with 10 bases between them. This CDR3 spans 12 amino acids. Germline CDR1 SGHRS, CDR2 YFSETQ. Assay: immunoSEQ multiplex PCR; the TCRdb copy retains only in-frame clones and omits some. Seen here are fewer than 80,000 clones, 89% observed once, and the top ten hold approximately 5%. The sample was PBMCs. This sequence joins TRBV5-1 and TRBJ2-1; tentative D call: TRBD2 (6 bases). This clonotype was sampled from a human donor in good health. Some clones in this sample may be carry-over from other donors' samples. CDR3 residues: CASTLGGNEQFF. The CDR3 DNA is TGCGCCAGCACGTTGGGGGGCAATGAGCAGTTCTTC. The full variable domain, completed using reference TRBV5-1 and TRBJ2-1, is KAGVTQTPRYLIKTRGQQVTLSCSPISGHRSVSWYQQTPGQGLQFLFEYFSETQRNKGNFPGRFSGRQFSNSRSEMNVSTLELGDSALYLCASTLGGNEQFFGPGTRLTVL.